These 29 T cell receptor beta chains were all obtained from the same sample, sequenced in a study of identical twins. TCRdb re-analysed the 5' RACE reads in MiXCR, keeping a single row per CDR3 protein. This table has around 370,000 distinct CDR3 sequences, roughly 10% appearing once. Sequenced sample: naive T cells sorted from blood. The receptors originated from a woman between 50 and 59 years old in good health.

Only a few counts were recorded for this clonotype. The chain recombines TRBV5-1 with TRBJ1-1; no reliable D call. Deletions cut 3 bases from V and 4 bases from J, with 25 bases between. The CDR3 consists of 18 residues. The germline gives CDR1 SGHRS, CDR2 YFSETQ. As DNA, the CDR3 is TGCGCCAGCAGCTATGGAGGTACAGAAGCTCGTTCGGGCACTGAAGCTTTCTTT. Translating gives CASSYGGTEARSGTEAFF.

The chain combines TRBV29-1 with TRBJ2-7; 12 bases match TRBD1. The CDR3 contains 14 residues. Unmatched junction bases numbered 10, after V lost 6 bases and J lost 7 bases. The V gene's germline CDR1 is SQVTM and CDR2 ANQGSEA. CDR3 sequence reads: CSVGPGTGGGEQYF. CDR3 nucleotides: TGCAGCGTGGGCCCCGGGACAGGGGGCGGTGAGCAGTACTTC.

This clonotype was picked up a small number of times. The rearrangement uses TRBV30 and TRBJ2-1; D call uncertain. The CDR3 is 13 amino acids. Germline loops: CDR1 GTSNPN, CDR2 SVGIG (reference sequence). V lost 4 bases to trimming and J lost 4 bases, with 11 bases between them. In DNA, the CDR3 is TGTGCCTGGATGGGCTACCAGTACAATGAGCAGTTCTTC. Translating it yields CAWMGYQYNEQFF.

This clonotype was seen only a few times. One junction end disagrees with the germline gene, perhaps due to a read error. CDR3 bases: TGTGCCAGCAGCGTAAGGGGGGTTGGGGCCATCGTCCTGACTTTC. It encodes CASSVRGVGAIVLTF. This chain links TRBV27 with TRBJ2-6, with D possibly being TRBD1 or TRBD2 (6 bases each). The germline V gene encodes CDR1 MNHEY and CDR2 SMNVEV (reference sequence). This CDR3 spans 15 amino acids.

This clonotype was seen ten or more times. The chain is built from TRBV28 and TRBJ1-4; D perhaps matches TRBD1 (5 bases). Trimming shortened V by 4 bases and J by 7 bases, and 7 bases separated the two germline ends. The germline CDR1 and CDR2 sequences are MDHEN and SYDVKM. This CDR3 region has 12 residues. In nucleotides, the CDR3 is TGTGCCAGCAGTTCCAGGGTTGAAAAACTGTTTTTT. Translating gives CASSSRVEKLFF.

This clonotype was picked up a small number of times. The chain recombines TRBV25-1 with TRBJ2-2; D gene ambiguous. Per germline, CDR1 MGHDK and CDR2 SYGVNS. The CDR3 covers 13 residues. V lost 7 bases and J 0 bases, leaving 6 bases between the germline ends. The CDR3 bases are TGTGCCAGCAAGGTATCGAACACCGGGGAGCTGTTTTTT. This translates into CASKVSNTGELFF.

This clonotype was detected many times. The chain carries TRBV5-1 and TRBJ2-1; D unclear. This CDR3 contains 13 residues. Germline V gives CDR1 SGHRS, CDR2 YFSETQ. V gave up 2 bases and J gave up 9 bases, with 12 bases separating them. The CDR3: CASSFGPLGEQFF. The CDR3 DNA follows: TGCGCCAGCAGCTTTGGGCCCCTTGGTGAGCAGTTCTTC. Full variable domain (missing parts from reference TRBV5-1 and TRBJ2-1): KAGVTQTPRYLIKTRGQQVTLSCSPISGHRSVSWYQQTPGQGLQFLFEYFSETQRNKGNFPGRFSGRQFSNSRSEMNVSTLELGDSALYLCASSFGPLGEQFFGPGTRLTVL.

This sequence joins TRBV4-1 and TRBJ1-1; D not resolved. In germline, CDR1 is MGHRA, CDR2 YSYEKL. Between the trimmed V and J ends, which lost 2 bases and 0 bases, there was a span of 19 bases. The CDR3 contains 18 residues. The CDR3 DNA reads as TGCGCCAGCAGCCAACTCCCCCCGCAGGCAACTATGAACACTGAAGCTTTCTTT. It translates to CASSQLPPQATMNTEAFF.

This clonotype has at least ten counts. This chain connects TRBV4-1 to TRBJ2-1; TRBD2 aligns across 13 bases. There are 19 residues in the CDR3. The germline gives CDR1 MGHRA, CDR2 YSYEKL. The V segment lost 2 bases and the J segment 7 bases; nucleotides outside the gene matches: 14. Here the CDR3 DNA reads TGCGCCAGCAGCCAACTGGGACTAGCGGGACACTCGATGTTTAATGAGCAGTTCTTC. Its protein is CASSQLGLAGHSMFNEQFF.

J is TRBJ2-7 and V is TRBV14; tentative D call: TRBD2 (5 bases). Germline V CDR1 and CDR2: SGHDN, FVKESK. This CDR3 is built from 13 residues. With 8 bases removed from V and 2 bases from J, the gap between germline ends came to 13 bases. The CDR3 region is CASGRPGTYEQYV. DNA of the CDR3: TGTGCCAGCGGCCGGCCGGGAACCTACGAGCAGTACGTC.

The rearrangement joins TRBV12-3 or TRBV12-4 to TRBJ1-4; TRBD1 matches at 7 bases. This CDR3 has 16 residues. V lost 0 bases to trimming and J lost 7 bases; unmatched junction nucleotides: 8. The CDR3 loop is CASSLAVTGLSEKLFF. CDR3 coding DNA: TGTGCCAGCAGTTTAGCGGTGACAGGGTTGAGTGAAAAACTGTTTTTT.

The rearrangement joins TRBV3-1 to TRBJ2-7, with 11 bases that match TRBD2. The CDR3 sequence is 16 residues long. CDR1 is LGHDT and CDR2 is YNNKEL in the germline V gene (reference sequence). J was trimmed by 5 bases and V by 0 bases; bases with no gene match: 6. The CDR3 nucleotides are TGTGCCAGCAGCCAAGATAAACTAGCGGGAGTTCACGAGCAGTACGTC. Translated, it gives CASSQDKLAGVHEQYV.

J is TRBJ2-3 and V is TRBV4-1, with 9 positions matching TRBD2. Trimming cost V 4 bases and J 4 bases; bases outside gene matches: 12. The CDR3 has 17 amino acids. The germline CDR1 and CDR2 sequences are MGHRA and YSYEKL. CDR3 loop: CASSLPRRREGADTQYF. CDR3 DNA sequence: TGCGCCAGCAGCCTACCGCGGCGGCGGGAGGGTGCAGATACGCAGTATTTT.

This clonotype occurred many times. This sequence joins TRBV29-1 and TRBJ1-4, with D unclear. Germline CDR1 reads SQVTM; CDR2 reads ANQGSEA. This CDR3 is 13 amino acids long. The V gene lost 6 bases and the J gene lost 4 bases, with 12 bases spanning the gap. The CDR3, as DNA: TGCAGCGTGGGCGGGAGAAATAATGAAAAACTGTTTTTT. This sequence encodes CSVGGRNNEKLFF.

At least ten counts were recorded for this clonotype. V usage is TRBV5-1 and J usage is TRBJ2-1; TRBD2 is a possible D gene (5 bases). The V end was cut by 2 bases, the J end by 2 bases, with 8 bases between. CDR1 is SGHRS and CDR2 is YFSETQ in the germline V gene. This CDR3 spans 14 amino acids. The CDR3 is CASSLGLPYNEQFF. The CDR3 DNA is TGCGCCAGCAGCTTAGGACTCCCCTACAATGAGCAGTTCTTC.

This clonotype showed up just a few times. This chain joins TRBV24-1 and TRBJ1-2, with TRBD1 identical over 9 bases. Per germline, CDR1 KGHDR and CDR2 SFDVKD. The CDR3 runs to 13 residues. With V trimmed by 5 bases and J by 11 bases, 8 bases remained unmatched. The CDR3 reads CATSVPGTGKYTF. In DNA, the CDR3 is TGTGCCACCAGTGTTCCCGGGACAGGGAAATACACCTTC.

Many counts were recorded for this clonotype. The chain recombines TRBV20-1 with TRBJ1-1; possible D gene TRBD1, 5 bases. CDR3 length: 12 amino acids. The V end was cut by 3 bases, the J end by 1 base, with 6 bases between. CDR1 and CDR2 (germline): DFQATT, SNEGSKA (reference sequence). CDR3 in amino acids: CSARGPNTEAFF. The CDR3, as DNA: TGCAGTGCTAGGGGGCCGAACACTGAAGCTTTCTTT.

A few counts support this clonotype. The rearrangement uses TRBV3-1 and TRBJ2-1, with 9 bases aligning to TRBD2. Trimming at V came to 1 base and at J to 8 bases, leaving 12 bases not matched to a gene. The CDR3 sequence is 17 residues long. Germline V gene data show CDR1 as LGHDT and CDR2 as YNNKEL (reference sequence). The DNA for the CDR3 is TGTGCCAGCAGCCAAGCGGAGTTAGCGGGAGCATTAGATGAGCAGTTCTTC. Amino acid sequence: CASSQAELAGALDEQFF.

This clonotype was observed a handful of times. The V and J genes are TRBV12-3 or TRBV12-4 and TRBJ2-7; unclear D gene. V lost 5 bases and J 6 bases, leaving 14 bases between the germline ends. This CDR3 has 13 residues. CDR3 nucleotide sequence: TGTGCCAGCAGTCCACGGACGGCCGGCGAGCAGTACTTC. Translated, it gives CASSPRTAGEQYF.

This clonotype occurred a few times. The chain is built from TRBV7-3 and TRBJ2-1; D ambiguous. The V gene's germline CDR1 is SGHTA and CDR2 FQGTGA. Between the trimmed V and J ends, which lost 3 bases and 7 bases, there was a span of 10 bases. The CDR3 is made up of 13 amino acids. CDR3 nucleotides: TGTGCCAGCAGCTTGAAGGTGGGGAATGAGCAGTTCTTC. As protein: CASSLKVGNEQFF. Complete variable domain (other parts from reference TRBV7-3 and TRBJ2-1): GAGVSQTPSNKVTEKGKYVELRCDPISGHTALYWYRQSLGQGPEFLIYFQGTGAADDSGLPNDRFFAVRPEGSVSTLKIQRTERGDSAVYLCASSLKVGNEQFFGPGTRLTVL.

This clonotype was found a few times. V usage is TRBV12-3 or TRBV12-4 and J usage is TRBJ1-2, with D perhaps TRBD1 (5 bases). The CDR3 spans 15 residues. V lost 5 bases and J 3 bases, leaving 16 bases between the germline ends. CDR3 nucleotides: TGTGCCAGCAGTCCCCTGGGGCGAAGAGACTATGGCTACACCTTC. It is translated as CASSPLGRRDYGYTF.

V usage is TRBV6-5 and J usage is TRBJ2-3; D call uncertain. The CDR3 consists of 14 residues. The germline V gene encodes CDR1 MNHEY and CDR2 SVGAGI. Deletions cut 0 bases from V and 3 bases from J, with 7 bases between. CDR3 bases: TGTGCCAGCAGTTACTCAGTCCCGACAGATACGCAGTATTTT. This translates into CASSYSVPTDTQYF.

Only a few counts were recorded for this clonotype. For the CDR3, the DNA is TGTGCCACCAGCAGAGACATTCACTCTGGAAACACCATATATTTT. Its translation is CATSRDIHSGNTIYF. The chain is built from TRBV15 and TRBJ1-3; D is unresolved. CDR1 is LNHNV and CDR2 is YYDKDF in the germline V gene (reference sequence). CDR3 size: 15 residues. V was shortened by 0 bases and J by 0 bases, with 6 bases between the two germline ends.

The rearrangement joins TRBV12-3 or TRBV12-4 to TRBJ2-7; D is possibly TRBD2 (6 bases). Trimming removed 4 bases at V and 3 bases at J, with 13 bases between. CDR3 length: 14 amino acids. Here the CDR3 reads CASSWGGTYYEQYF. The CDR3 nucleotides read TGTGCCAGCAGTTGGGGCGGGACCTACTACGAGCAGTACTTC.

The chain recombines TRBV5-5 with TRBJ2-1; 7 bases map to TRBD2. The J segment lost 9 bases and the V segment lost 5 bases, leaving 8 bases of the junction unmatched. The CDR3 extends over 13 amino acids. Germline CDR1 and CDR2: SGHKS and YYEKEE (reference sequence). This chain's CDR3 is CASSLAATSEQFF. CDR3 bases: TGTGCCAGCAGTCTAGCGGCCACAAGTGAGCAGTTCTTC.

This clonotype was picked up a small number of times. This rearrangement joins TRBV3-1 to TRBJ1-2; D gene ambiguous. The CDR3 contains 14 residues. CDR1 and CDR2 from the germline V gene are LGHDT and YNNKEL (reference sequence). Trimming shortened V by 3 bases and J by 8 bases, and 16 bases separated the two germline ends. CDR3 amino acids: CASSHPGGLRGYTF. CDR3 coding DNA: TGTGCCAGCAGCCACCCGGGCGGGCTGAGGGGCTACACCTTC.

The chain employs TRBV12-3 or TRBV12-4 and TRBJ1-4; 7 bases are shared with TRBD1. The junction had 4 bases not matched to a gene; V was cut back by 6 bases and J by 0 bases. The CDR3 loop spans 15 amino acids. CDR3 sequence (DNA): TGTGCCAGCAGGATCGACAGGGCAACTAATGAAAAACTGTTTTTT. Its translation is CASRIDRATNEKLFF.

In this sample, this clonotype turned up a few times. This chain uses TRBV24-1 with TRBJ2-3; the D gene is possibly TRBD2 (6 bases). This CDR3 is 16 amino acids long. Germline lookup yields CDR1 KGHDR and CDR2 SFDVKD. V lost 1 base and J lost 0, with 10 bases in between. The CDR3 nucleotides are TGTGCCACCAGTGATTTCCGAGCGGGCAGCACAGATACGCAGTATTTT. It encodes CATSDFRAGSTDTQYF.

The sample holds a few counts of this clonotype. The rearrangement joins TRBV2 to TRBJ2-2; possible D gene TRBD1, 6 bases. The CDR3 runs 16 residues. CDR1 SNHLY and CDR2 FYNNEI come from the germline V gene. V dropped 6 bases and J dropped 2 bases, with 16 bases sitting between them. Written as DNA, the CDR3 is TGTGCCAGCAGGGCAGGGGAAAAAGATAACACCGGGGAGCTGTTTTTT. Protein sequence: CASRAGEKDNTGELFF.